The clone carrying this T cell receptor beta chain was seen only a few times. What it binds is not known. Sequencing relied on a cDNA template that was reverse transcribed from extracted RNA. This table comes from immunoSEQ multiplex PCR, and its TCRdb copy is limited to in-frame clones, with some not included. The table shows approximately 150,000 clones, with about 54% occurring only once. Germline V gene lookup returns CDR1 SQVTM and CDR2 ANQGSEA. The CDR3 is 11 residues long. V lost 4 bases to trimming and J lost 4 bases, with 6 bases between them. This record comes from a study of CD8+ T cells in alopecia areata. The study's findings and limits: Shared TCR sequences were less clear between patients than in mice, possibly partly from HLA diversity. Clonality in lesional scalp, especially alopecia totalis/universalis, exceeded that of normal scalp.

This receptor was obtained from a human donor in good health. Sequencing was carried out using CD4+ T cells sorted from blood. The V call is TRBV29-1, the J call TRBJ2-3; no firm D call. CDR3 in DNA: TGCAGCGTTGGCAAGGCAGATACGCAGTATTTT. Its translation is CSVGKADTQYF.